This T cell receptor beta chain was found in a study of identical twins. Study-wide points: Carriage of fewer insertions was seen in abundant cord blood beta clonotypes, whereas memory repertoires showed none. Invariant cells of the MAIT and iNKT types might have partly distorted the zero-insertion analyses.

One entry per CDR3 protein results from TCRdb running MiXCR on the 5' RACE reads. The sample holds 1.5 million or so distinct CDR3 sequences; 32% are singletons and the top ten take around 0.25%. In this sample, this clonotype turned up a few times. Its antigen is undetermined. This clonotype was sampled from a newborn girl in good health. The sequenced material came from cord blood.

The CDR3 protein is CASSFQASSYEQYF. The CDR3 DNA follows: TGCGCCAGCAGCTTTCAGGCGAGCTCCTACGAGCAGTACTTC. The rearrangement joins TRBV5-1 to TRBJ2-7; no reliable D call. This CDR3 region has 14 residues. V gave up 2 bases and J gave up 0 bases, with 9 bases separating them. Germline V gene data show CDR1 as SGHRS and CDR2 as YFSETQ. Combining the CDR3 with reference TRBV5-1 and TRBJ2-7 gives the whole variable domain KAGVTQTPRYLIKTRGQQVTLSCSPISGHRSVSWYQQTPGQGLQFLFEYFSETQRNKGNFPGRFSGRQFSNSRSEMNVSTLELGDSALYLCASSFQASSYEQYFGPGTRLTVT.